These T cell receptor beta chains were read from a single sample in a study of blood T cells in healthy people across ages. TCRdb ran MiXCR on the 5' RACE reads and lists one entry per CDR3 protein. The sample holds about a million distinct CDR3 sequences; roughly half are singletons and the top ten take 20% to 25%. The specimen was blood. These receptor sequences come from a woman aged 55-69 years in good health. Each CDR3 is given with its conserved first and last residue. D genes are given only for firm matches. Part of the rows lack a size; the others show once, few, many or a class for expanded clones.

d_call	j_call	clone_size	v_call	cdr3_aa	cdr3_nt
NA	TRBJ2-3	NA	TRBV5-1	CASSLDGQGSTDTQYF	TGCGCCAGCAGCTTGGATGGTCAGGGATCCACAGATACGCAGTATTTT
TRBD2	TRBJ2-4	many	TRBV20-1	CSANDRGGTKNIQYF	TGCAGTGCAAACGATCGGGGAGGGACCAAAAACATTCAGTACTTC
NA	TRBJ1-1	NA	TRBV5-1	CASSYYGGKEDTEAFF	TGCGCCAGCAGCTATTACGGGGGTAAGGAGGACACTGAAGCTTTCTTT
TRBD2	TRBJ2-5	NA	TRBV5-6	CASRPRAGGYQETQYF	TGTGCCAGCAGGCCACGGGCGGGAGGGTATCAAGAGACCCAGTACTTC
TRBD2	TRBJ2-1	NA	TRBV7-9	CASSSRSSGRPNNEQFF	TGTGCCAGCAGCTCCCGGAGTAGCGGGAGGCCAAACAATGAGCAGTTCTTC
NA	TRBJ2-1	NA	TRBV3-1	CASSQDITAREQFF	TGTGCCAGCAGCCAAGATATTACCGCCCGCGAGCAGTTCTTC
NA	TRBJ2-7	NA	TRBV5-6	CASSLETPSSYEQYF	TGTGCCAGCAGCTTGGAGACACCCTCTTCCTACGAGCAGTACTTC
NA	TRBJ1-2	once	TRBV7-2	CASTSPEVVGHYGYTF	TGTGCCAGCACCTCCCCCGAGGTGGTCGGCCACTATGGCTACACCTTC
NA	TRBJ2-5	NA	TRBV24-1	CATAAPGTAQETQYF	TGTGCCACCGCAGCTCCTGGGACGGCCCAAGAGACCCAGTACTTC
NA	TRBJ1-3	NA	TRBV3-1	CASSHGTSGNTIYF	TGTGCCAGCAGCCACGGGACTTCAGGAAACACCATATATTTT
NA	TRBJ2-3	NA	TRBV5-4	CASSNGQTPTDTQYF	TGTGCCAGCAGCAATGGACAGACCCCCACAGATACGCAGTATTTT
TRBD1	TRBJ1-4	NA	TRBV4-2	CASAGQDEKLFF	TGTGCCAGCGCGGGACAGGATGAAAAACTGTTTTTT
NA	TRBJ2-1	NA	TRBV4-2	CASTEKESSYNEQFF	TGTGCCAGCACCGAAAAGGAAAGCTCCTACAATGAGCAGTTCTTC
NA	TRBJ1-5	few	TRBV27	CASSPWQGGNQPQHF	TGTGCCAGCAGTCCGTGGCAGGGAGGGAATCAGCCCCAGCATTTT
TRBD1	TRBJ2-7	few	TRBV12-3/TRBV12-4	CASSPRDSRDEQYF	TGTGCCAGCAGTCCCCGGGACAGCAGAGACGAGCAGTACTTC
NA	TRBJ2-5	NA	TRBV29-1	CSGTQETQYF	TGCAGCGGAACCCAAGAGACCCAGTACTTC
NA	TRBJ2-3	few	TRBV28	CASSFRRVVSTDTQYF	TGTGCCAGCAGTTTCAGGAGGGTTGTGAGCACAGATACGCAGTATTTT
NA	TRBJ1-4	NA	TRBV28	CASKGAGTGNEKLFF	TGTGCCAGCAAGGGTGCCGGGACCGGGAATGAAAAACTGTTTTTT
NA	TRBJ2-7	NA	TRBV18	CASSRRDNSYEQYF	TGTGCCAGCTCACGCCGGGACAACTCCTACGAGCAGTACTTC
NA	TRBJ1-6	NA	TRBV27	CASSFSGNSPLHF	TGTGCCAGCAGTTTTTCAGGGAATTCACCCCTCCACTTT
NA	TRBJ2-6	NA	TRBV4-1	CASSPLAGGANVLTF	TGCGCCAGCAGCCCCCTGGCGGGTGGAGCCAACGTCCTGACTTTC
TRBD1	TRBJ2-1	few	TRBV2	CASSYQGAEQFF	TGTGCCAGCAGTTATCAGGGGGCTGAGCAGTTCTTC
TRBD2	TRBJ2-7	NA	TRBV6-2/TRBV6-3	CASSNGRAGVGEQYF	TGTGCCAGCAGTAACGGACGAGCGGGAGTTGGCGAGCAGTACTTC
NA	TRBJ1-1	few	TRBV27	CASRGTDKGNTEAFF	TGTGCCAGCAGAGGTACCGATAAAGGGAATACTGAAGCTTTCTTT
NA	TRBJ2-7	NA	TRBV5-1	CVSSVVVQPYEQYF	TGCGTCAGCAGCGTGGTAGTACAGCCCTACGAGCAGTACTTC
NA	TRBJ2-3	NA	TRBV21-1	CASSKVPLRSSSGTDTQYF	TGTGCCAGCAGCAAAGTGCCGTTGCGGTCGTCTAGCGGCACAGATACGCAGTATTTT
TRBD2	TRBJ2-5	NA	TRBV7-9	CASSTPGLAGETQYF	TGTGCCAGCAGCACACCGGGACTAGCGGGAGAGACCCAGTACTTC
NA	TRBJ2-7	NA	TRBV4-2	CASSQDMGGGPSILSYEQYF	TGTGCCAGCAGCCAAGATATGGGGGGAGGTCCCTCGATATTATCCTACGAGCAGTACTTC
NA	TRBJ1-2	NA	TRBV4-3	CASSQGTDIANYGYTF	TGCGCCAGCAGCCAAGGGACCGACATAGCTAACTATGGCTACACCTTC
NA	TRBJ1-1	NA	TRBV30	CAWSVGSSGNTEAFF	TGTGCCTGGAGTGTAGGCTCCTCAGGGAACACTGAAGCTTTCTTT
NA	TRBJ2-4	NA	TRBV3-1	CAGSPGHPLAKNIQYF	TGTGCCGGCAGCCCGGGACACCCGTTAGCCAAAAACATTCAGTACTTC
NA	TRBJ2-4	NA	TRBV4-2	CASSRGLNYERYF	TGTGCCAGCAGCAGGGGTCTAAATTACGAGCGGTACTTC
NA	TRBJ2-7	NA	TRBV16	CASRQEGSYEQYF	TGTGCCAGCAGGCAGGAGGGGTCCTACGAGCAGTACTTC
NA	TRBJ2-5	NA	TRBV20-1	CSARDIADQETQYF	TGCAGTGCTAGAGATATTGCGGATCAAGAGACCCAGTACTTC
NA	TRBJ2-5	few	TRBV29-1	CSVVGGQETQYF	TGCAGCGTTGTGGGCGGCCAAGAGACCCAGTACTTC
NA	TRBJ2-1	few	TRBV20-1	CSAGVWRSSHNEQFF	TGCAGTGCTGGGGTGTGGCGGAGTAGTCACAATGAGCAGTTCTTC
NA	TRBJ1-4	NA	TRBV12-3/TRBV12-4	CASSLGGRWEKLFF	TGTGCCAGCAGTCTAGGGGGGCGATGGGAAAAACTGTTTTTT
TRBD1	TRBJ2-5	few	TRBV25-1	CASTPSLGQGQETQYF	TGTGCCAGCACCCCATCATTGGGACAGGGGCAAGAGACCCAGTACTTC
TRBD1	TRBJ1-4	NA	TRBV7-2	CASSLSTLTGMGSTNEKLFF	TGTGCCAGCAGCTTATCGACCTTGACAGGGATGGGTTCAACTAATGAAAAACTGTTTTTT
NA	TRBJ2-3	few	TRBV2	CASSNHLADTQYF	TGTGCCAGCAGTAACCACCTAGCAGATACGCAGTATTTT
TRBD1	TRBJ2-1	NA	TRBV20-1	CSAKRPGTAKLQFF	TGCAGTGCTAAACGACCCGGGACAGCGAAGTTGCAGTTCTTC
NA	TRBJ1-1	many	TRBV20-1	CSARDPGRENTEAFF	TGCAGTGCCAGAGACCCTGGACGGGAGAACACTGAAGCTTTCTTT
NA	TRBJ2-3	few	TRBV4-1	CASSRTPSSTDTQYF	TGCGCCAGCAGCCGGACTCCTTCTAGCACAGATACGCAGTATTTT
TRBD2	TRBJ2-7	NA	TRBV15	CATGSGGGDEQYF	TGTGCCACCGGATCGGGAGGTGGCGACGAGCAGTACTTC
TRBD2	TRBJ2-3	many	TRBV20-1	CSASSGSTDTQYF	TGCAGCGCTTCTAGCGGTAGCACAGATACGCAGTATTTT
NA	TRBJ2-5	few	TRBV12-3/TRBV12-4	CASRSGVETQYF	TGTGCCAGCAGATCAGGGGTAGAGACCCAGTACTTC
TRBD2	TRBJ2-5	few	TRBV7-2	CASSASSGETQYF	TGTGCCAGCAGCGCATCTAGCGGGGAGACCCAGTACTTC
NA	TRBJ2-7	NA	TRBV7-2	CASSLRGISEQYF	TGTGCCAGCAGCTTACGCGGGATAAGCGAGCAGTACTTC
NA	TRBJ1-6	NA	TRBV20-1	CSAIRPFNSPLHF	TGCAGTGCTATTAGACCGTTTAATTCACCCCTCCACTTT
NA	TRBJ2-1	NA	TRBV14	CASSQINKPYNEQFF	TGTGCCAGCAGCCAGATAAACAAACCCTACAATGAGCAGTTCTTC
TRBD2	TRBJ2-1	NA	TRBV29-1	CSVAGGRAENEQFF	TGCAGCGTTGCTGGCGGGAGGGCCGAGAATGAGCAGTTCTTC
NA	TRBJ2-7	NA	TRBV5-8	CASSFLLARVYEQYF	TGTGCCAGCAGCTTTCTCCTAGCGCGAGTCTACGAGCAGTACTTC
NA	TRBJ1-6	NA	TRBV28	CASTVSPYNSPLHF	TGTGCCAGCACTGTGTCTCCCTATAATTCACCCCTCCACTTT
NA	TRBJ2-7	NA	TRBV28	CASSLGGATPYEQYF	TGTGCCAGCAGTTTAGGGGGCGCTACCCCCTACGAGCAGTACTTC
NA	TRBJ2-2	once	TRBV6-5	CASSYGWGGELFF	TGTGCCAGCAGTTACGGGTGGGGCGGGGAGCTGTTTTTT
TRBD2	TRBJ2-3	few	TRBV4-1	CASSRTGTSILDTQYF	TGCGCCAGCAGCCGAACCGGGACTAGCATCCTAGATACGCAGTATTTT
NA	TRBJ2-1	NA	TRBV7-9	CASSVGLPAEQFF	TGTGCCAGCAGCGTAGGACTCCCCGCGGAGCAGTTCTTC
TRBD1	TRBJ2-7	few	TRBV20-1	CSARDWTGATYEQYF	TGCAGTGCTAGAGACTGGACAGGGGCCACGTACGAGCAGTACTTC